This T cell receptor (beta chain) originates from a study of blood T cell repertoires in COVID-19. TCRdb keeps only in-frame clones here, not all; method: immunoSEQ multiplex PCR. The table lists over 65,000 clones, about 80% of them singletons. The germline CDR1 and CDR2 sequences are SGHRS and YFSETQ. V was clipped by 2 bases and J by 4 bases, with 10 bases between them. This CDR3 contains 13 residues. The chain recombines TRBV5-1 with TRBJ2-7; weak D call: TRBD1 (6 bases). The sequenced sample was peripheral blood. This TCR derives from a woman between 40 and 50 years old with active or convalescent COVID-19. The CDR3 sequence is CASSFAGEYEQYF. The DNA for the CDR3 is TGCGCCAGCAGCTTTGCAGGGGAATACGAGCAGTACTTC.